Following are 4 T cell receptor beta chains from one sample sequenced in a study of T cells in Graves' hyperthyroidism and ophthalmopathy. Researchers amplified the TCR beta CDR3 regions from RNA transcripts. Using the HTBI primer set, a first-round RT-PCR was run on the TCR CDR3. Using its own MiXCR run on the multiplex PCR reads, TCRdb lists one record per CDR3 protein. Altogether 300,000 to 400,000 distinct CDR3 sequences are present, about 14% being singletons, with the ten largest covering approximately 11%. The specimen sequenced was blood. These receptors came from a woman aged 60-75 years with Graves' hyperthyroidism.

In regard to this clonotype: A much more abundant neighbour one base away suggests this may be a read error. The rearrangement uses TRBV6-1 and TRBJ1-4; 7 bases line up with TRBD1. Germline CDR1 is MNHNS and CDR2 is SASEGT. The CDR3 runs to 17 residues. Unmatched junction bases numbered 19, after V lost 7 bases and J lost 8 bases. Written as DNA, the CDR3 is TGTGCCAGCAAGAAGGGGGCGCGGGCTTGGCTAGGAGAAAAACTGTTTTTT. This gives the protein CASKKGARAWLGEKLFF.

The chain employs TRBV25-1 and TRBJ1-2, with 7 bases identical to TRBD1. V gave up 4 bases and J gave up 3 bases; unmatched junction bases: 2. Germline CDR1 reads MGHDK; CDR2 reads SYGVNS. The CDR3 totals 13 residues. CDR3 sequence reads: CASSVGQYYGYTF. The CDR3 DNA follows: TGTGCCAGCAGTGTGGGACAGTACTATGGCTACACCTTC.

This clonotype showed up many times. The V and J genes are TRBV24-1 and TRBJ2-2, with 12 bases fitting TRBD1. CDR1 and CDR2 (germline): KGHDR, SFDVKD. CDR3 length: 15 amino acids. V was pared by 4 bases and J by 7 bases, with 3 bases of the junction left unmatched. CDR3 amino acids: CATSEGQGAIGELFF. The CDR3, as DNA: TGTGCCACCAGTGAGGGACAGGGGGCTATCGGGGAGCTGTTTTTT.

In its sample, this clonotype was seen many times. The chain carries TRBV12-3 or TRBV12-4 and TRBJ2-2; perhaps TRBD2 as D (5 bases). V shed 8 bases and J shed 9 bases, with 10 bases lying between them. This CDR3 region has 11 residues. This CDR3 is CASGLSRELFF. CDR3 DNA: TGTGCCAGCGGACTTTCCAGGGAGCTGTTTTTT.